The T cell receptor (beta chain) described here comes from a study of blood T cell repertoires in COVID-19. Overall study context: From T cells, B-cell-depleted T cells, or PBMCs came the material, which was cDNA or gDNA.

Here immunoSEQ multiplex PCR was the method, and the copy in TCRdb shows in-frame clones only, minus some. The profile shows over 200,000 clones, 80% to 90% of them singletons. The trim removed 3 bases at V and 6 bases at J, leaving 4 bases unmatched. Germline V gene lookup returns CDR1 SGDLS and CDR2 YYNGEE. This CDR3 contains 15 residues. This chain links TRBV9 with TRBJ1-6; 9 nucleotides line up with TRBD1. The receptor was derived from a woman between 50 and 59 years old with active or convalescent COVID-19. The sequencing input was peripheral blood. The CDR3 DNA is TGTGCCAGCAGCGGGTGGACAGGGGTTAATTCACCCCTCCACTTT. Translation gives CASSGWTGVNSPLHF.